Below are 8 T cell receptor beta chains sequenced from a single sample in a study of OX40 agonist ivuxolimab in advanced cancers. Clones were read by immunoSEQ multiplex PCR, and TCRdb kept only the in-frame ones, dropping some. Here the sample spans about 40,000 clones, around 89% being singletons. Material: CD4+ or CD8+ T cells sorted from blood, obtained in a trial of the OX40 agonist ivuxolimab. Every receptor here comes from an adult with an advanced solid tumor such as melanoma, head and neck, liver or kidney cancer.

This chain joins TRBV6-1 and TRBJ2-3; 9 nucleotides match TRBD2. The CDR3 consists of 18 residues. The germline V gene has CDR1 MNHNS and CDR2 SASEGT. The V segment lost 3 bases and the J segment 0 bases; nucleotides outside the gene matches: 10. The DNA of the CDR3 is TGTGCCAGCAGTGACGGGGCGGGAGGGCCCTTGAGCACAGATACGCAGTATTTT. Residues: CASSDGAGGPLSTDTQYF.

The DNA of the CDR3 is TGTGCCAGCAGTTACTCGACCGGGGCAAGGTACGAGCAGTACTTC. It translates to CASSYSTGARYEQYF. The rearrangement links TRBV6-5 to TRBJ2-7; D possibly uses TRBD1 or TRBD2 (5 bases each). The CDR3 runs 15 residues. V was shortened by 0 bases and J by 4 bases, with 13 bases between the two germline ends. Looked up from germline, CDR1 is MNHEY and CDR2 is SVGAGI.

The V call is TRBV29-1, the J call TRBJ2-5, with a weak D call TRBD2 (6 bases). The CDR3 has 12 residues. Trimming removed 6 bases at V and 0 bases at J, with 8 bases between. Germline V gene data show CDR1 as SQVTM and CDR2 as ANQGSEA. The CDR3 DNA follows: TGCAGCGTGGAGGGAAACCAAGAGACCCAGTACTTC. Translating it yields CSVEGNQETQYF.

The gene calls are TRBV13 and TRBJ2-7; 8 nucleotides match TRBD1. This CDR3 spans 12 amino acids. Germline-derived CDR1 and CDR2 are PRHDT and FYEKMQ (reference sequence). V dropped 6 bases and J dropped 5; count of bases not matched to a gene: 3. The CDR3 protein is CASRGQGDEQYF. The CDR3 DNA reads as TGTGCCAGCAGAGGACAGGGAGACGAGCAGTACTTC.

This clone is a singleton in its sample. The gene calls are TRBV5-1 and TRBJ2-5; TRBD2 matches at 7 bases. Germline values: CDR1 SGHRS, CDR2 YFSETQ. V shed 5 bases, J shed 6 bases, and the junction held 13 bases outside the gene matches. The CDR3 totals 15 residues. The CDR3 DNA sequence: TGCGCCAGCAGTCCAAACGGGGAGGGTGGAAAGACCCAGTACTTC. Encoded protein: CASSPNGEGGKTQYF.

This clone appeared a few times. The rearrangement joins TRBV5-4 to TRBJ2-7; D unresolved. V gave up 3 bases and J gave up 2 bases, with 9 bases separating them. Looked up from germline, CDR1 is SGHNT and CDR2 is YYREEE (reference sequence). The length of the CDR3 is 13 residues. The chain's CDR3 is CASSYGSTYEQYF. CDR3 DNA: TGTGCCAGCAGCTACGGATCGACCTACGAGCAGTACTTC.

This clone was counted between two and nine times. This chain connects TRBV28 to TRBJ2-5; 7 bases agree with TRBD1. Trimming removed 6 bases from V and 4 bases from J; junction bases left unmatched: 5. Germline CDR1 is MDHEN and CDR2 is SYDVKM. The CDR3 extends over 13 amino acids. CDR3 bases: TGTGCCAGCAGGCAACAGGGGATAGAGACCCAGTACTTC. Protein sequence: CASRQQGIETQYF.

The chain uses TRBV4-2 and TRBJ2-7; D may match TRBD1 or TRBD2 (6 bases each). Trimming removed 1 base at V and 6 bases at J, with 13 bases between. The CDR3 sequence is 14 residues long. CDR1 and CDR2 (germline): LGHNA, YNFKEQ. The CDR3 sequence is CASSQGWGASEQYF. The CDR3 DNA reads as TGTGCCAGCAGCCAAGGTTGGGGGGCGTCCGAGCAGTACTTC.